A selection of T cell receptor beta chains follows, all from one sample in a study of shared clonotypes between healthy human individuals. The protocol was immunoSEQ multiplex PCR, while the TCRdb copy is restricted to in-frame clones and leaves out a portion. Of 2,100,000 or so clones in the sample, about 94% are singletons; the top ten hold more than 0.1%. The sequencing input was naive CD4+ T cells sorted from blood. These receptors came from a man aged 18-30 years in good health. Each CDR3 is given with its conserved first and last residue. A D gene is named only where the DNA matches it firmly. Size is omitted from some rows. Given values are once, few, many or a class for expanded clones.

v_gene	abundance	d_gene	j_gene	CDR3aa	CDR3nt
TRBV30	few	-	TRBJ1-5	CAWSVRGLSNQPQHF	TGTGCCTGGAGTGTACGCGGCCTGAGCAATCAGCCCCAGCATTTT
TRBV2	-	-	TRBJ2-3	CASMLEGGRDTQYF	TGTGCCAGCATGCTCGAGGGGGGGCGGGATACGCAGTATTTT
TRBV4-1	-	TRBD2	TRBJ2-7	CASSRSMGLAGGDDRYEQYF	TGCGCCAGCAGCCGCTCGATGGGACTAGCGGGGGGGGACGATCGGTACGAGCAGTACTTC
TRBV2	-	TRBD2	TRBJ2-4	CASSEWTSGGDGYF	TGTGCCAGCAGTGAATGGACTAGCGGGGGCGACGGATACTTC
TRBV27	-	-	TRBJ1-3	CASSLALGNTIYF	TGTGCCAGCAGTTTGGCCCTCGGAAACACCATATATTTT
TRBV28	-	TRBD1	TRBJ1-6	CASTRDRDVNSPLHF	TGTGCCAGCACCAGAGACAGGGACGTCAATTCACCCCTCCACTTT
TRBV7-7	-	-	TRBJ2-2	CASSRDRDTGELFF	TGTGCTAGCAGCCGAGACCGAGACACCGGGGAGCTGTTTTTT
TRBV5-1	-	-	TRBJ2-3	CASSLADLGDTQYF	TGCGCCAGCAGCTTGGCCGACTTGGGGGATACGCAGTATTTT
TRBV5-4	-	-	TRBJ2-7	CASSLGSGQLYEQYF	TGTGCCAGCAGCTTGGGGTCCGGACAACTCTACGAGCAGTACTTC
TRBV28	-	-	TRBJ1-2	CASSNPGGANYGYTF	TGTGCCAGCAGTAACCCGGGGGGCGCGAACTATGGCTACACCTTC
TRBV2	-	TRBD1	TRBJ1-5	CASGSTGESQPQHF	TGTGCCAGCGGATCTACAGGGGAAAGTCAGCCCCAGCATTTT
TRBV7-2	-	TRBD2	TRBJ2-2	CASSFTLAGMNTGELFF	TGTGCCAGCAGCTTCACGCTAGCGGGTATGAACACCGGGGAGCTGTTTTTT
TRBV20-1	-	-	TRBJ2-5	CSASPQETQYF	TGCAGTGCTAGTCCGCAAGAGACCCAGTACTTC
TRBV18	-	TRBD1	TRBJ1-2	CASSPPPSVTGVDGYTF	TGTGCCAGCTCACCACCACCGTCGGTGACAGGGGTGGATGGCTACACCTTC
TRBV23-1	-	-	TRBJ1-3	CASSRCSGNTIYF	TGCGCCAGCAGTAGGTGCTCTGGAAACACCATATATTTT
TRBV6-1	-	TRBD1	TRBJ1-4	CASFPTGGEEKLFF	TGTGCCAGCTTTCCGACAGGGGGCGAAGAAAAACTGTTTTTT
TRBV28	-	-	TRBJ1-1	CASSQGFPGGTEAFF	TGTGCCAGCAGTCAAGGCTTCCCTGGCGGCACTGAAGCTTTCTTT
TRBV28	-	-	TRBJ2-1	CASSPLANAYNEQFF	TGTGCCAGCAGCCCCTTGGCTAACGCCTACAATGAGCAGTTCTTC
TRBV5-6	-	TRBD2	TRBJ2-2	CASSFPRGSTNTGELFF	TGTGCCAGCAGCTTCCCGCGGGGGTCTACGAACACCGGGGAGCTGTTTTTT
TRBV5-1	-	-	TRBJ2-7	CASSSAVTYEQYF	TGCGCCAGCAGCTCCGCAGTAACCTACGAGCAGTACTTC
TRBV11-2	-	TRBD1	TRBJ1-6	CASSPYTGGNSPLHF	TGTGCCAGCAGCCCGTATACAGGGGGTAATTCACCCCTCCACTTT
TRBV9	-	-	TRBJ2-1	CASSGAQSSYNEQFF	TGTGCCAGCAGCGGCGCCCAAAGCTCCTACAATGAGCAGTTCTTC
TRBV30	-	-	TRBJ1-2	CAWSGTNYGYTF	TGTGCCTGGAGCGGGACAAATTATGGCTACACCTTC
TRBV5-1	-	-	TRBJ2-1	CASSLPRGDLGDEQFF	TGCGCCAGCAGCCTGCCTAGGGGGGACCTAGGCGATGAGCAGTTCTTC